This T cell receptor (beta chain) was recorded in a study of shared clonotypes between healthy human individuals. Looking at the study overall: Aged 18 to 49, the donors were two women and a few men.

Sequencing was performed with immunoSEQ multiplex PCR; in TCRdb, only in-frame clones are kept and a portion is missing. The sample has about 520,000 clones; over 70% are singletons. Trimming removed 5 bases from V and 9 bases from J; junction bases left unmatched: 6. The CDR3 consists of 12 residues. The germline gives CDR1 SGHVS, CDR2 FQNEAQ. The clonotype was recovered from a woman aged 40 to 50 in good health. Some clones in this sample may be carry-over from other donors' samples. The chain recombines TRBV7-8 with TRBJ1-1, with 7 bases aligning to TRBD1. Sequenced input: PBMCs. In DNA form, the CDR3 reads TGTGCCAGCAGCCCCGGACAGGCACAAGCTTTCTTT. Protein product: CASSPGQAQAFF.